Included here is one T cell receptor (beta chain) sequence, with context. The PCR used 60 Vbeta and 13 Jbeta primers. TCRdb keeps only in-frame clones here, not all; method: immunoSEQ multiplex PCR. The table shows about 130,000 clones, with about 80% occurring only once. The sample comes from a study of cytomegalovirus exposure and HLA in healthy donors. Likely unrecorded immune exposures existed in these nominally healthy donors. Germline CDR1 and CDR2: SGHRS and YFSETQ. The J segment lost 1 base and the V segment lost 1 base, leaving 6 bases of the junction unmatched. CDR3 size: 16 residues. The V and J genes are TRBV5-1 and TRBJ2-3; TRBD2 agrees at 7 bases. Sequencing was performed on PBMCs. The receptor's source is a girl aged 2 to 9 in good health and CMV-seronegative. In DNA, the CDR3 is TGCGCCAGCAGCTTGTTGGCGGGGAGGGGCACAGATACGCAGTATTTT. This codes for CASSLLAGRGTDTQYF.